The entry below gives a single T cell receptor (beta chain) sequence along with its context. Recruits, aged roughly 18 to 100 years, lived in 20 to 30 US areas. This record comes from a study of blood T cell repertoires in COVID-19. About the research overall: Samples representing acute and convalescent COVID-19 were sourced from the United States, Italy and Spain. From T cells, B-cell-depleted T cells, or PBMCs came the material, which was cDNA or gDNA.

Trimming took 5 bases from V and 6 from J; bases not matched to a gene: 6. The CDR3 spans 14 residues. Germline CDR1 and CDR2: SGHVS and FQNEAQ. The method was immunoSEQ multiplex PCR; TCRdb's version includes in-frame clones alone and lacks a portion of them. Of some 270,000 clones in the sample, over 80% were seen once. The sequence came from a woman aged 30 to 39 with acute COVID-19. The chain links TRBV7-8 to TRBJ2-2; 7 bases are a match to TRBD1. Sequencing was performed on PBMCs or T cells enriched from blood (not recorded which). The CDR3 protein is CASSPRQGPGELFF. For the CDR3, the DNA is TGTGCCAGCAGCCCTCGACAGGGACCCGGGGAGCTGTTTTTT.